This TCR beta chain derives from a study of CD8 T cells in Susac syndrome. V was shortened by 6 bases and J by 7 bases, with 6 bases between the two germline ends. Germline loops: CDR1 LGHDT, CDR2 YNNKEL (reference sequence). There are 11 residues in the CDR3. Roughly 0.5 to 1 ug RNA was reverse transcribed with random hexamers. Across 54 Vbeta and 13 Jbeta, immunoSEQ multiplex PCR amplified TCR beta CDR3. In TCRdb, the immunoSEQ multiplex PCR reads were re-called with MiXCR into one record per CDR3 protein. The sample consists of some 190,000 distinct CDR3 sequences, 93% of them appearing once. CD8+ and CD4+ T cells from blood underwent TCR beta sequencing. Matching for age and sex applied to the controls, who were healthy donors. Isolation of CD8+ and CD4+ T cells was performed negatively, whereas enrichment of TEMRA cells was done by FACS.

V is TRBV3-1 and J is TRBJ2-2; unclear D gene. Sequencing was performed on CD4+ T cells from PBMCs. The receptor comes from a human donor in good health. The CDR3 DNA is TGTGCCAGCAGTCGAATCGGGGAGCTGTTTTTT. Translated, it gives CASSRIGELFF.